A selection of T cell receptor beta chains follows, all from one sample in a study of T cell repertoires in cytomegalovirus infection. TCRdb processed the reads anew with MiXCR; each CDR3 protein has one entry. The profile shows some 130,000 distinct CDR3 sequences, 24% of them singletons. Which antigens these TCRs recognize remains unknown. The source material was PBMCs, sequenced either directly or after in vitro stimulation (not recorded which). The receptors originated from a human donor in good health (CMV status not recorded). Some clones in this sample may be carry-over from other donors' samples. Both conserved end residues are part of each CDR3. Each record gives: V gene, D gene, J gene, CDR3 protein. A D gene is named only where the DNA matches it firmly.

TRBV12-3/TRBV12-4,NA,TRBJ2-1,CASSFERKNEQFF
TRBV7-2,NA,TRBJ2-3,CASQIQADTQYF
TRBV20-1,NA,TRBJ2-1,CSARGVLGANSYNEQFF
TRBV11-2,TRBD2,TRBJ2-1,CASSLVSGAYNEQFF
TRBV27,NA,TRBJ2-1,CASSLSGPANEQFF
TRBV27,NA,TRBJ1-2,CASSLSGWADYGYTF
TRBV4-1,NA,TRBJ1-1,CASSQTPFRRLNTEAFF
TRBV20-1,NA,TRBJ2-6,CSAPIRSGANVLTF
TRBV6-1,NA,TRBJ1-4,CASSFQQGNEKLFF
TRBV7-8,NA,TRBJ1-1,CASSLGRGNTEAFF
TRBV12-3/TRBV12-4,NA,TRBJ2-1,CASSYPPGVNEQFF
TRBV9,TRBD2,TRBJ2-1,CASSVEGLEVGEQFF
TRBV7-8,TRBD1,TRBJ1-5,CASSFSPRGGASNQPQHF
TRBV4-1,NA,TRBJ2-1,CASSQGGVRYNEQFF
TRBV12-3/TRBV12-4,NA,TRBJ2-1,CASSSFSRGGHNEQFF
TRBV7-9,TRBD1,TRBJ2-2,CASIQSQGYTGELFF
TRBV2,TRBD2,TRBJ2-2,CASTGLATGELFF
TRBV4-3,TRBD2,TRBJ2-1,CASSLRLAGVRYNEQFF
TRBV10-3,NA,TRBJ1-2,CAITGQSFYGYTF
TRBV4-3,NA,TRBJ2-3,CASSLQRELDTQYF
TRBV6-2/TRBV6-3,TRBD1,TRBJ2-1,CASTGQGTYNEQFF
TRBV2,NA,TRBJ2-3,CASDRRPTDTQYF
TRBV7-2,NA,TRBJ1-2,CASSLQGISAPYGYTF
TRBV7-2,NA,TRBJ2-1,CASSQTRRVHEQFF
TRBV7-2,TRBD2,TRBJ2-3,CASSTGLAGGTDTQYF
TRBV6-6,NA,TRBJ1-5,CASSYSPGGLQPQHF
TRBV12-3/TRBV12-4,NA,TRBJ1-2,CASSLRVNYGYTF
TRBV7-3,TRBD2,TRBJ2-3,CASSSRLAGATDTQYF
TRBV7-2,NA,TRBJ1-4,CASSLDGRDEKLFF
TRBV4-3,NA,TRBJ1-2,CASSQDLTRGNYGYTF
TRBV6-5,NA,TRBJ1-2,CASSYSPQGRYGYTF
TRBV20-1,TRBD2,TRBJ2-5,CSATRDSGTQETQYF
TRBV10-3,TRBD2,TRBJ2-1,CAISDRASGKNEQFF
TRBV7-8,NA,TRBJ2-7,CASSLRFRNEQYF
TRBV19,TRBD1,TRBJ1-4,CASNPSSGGRREKLFF
TRBV20-1,NA,TRBJ1-5,CSAAGIQPQHF
TRBV19,NA,TRBJ1-5,CASSIMSSNQPQHF
TRBV4-3,TRBD1,TRBJ2-7,CASSLRTPGQGLYEQYF
TRBV4-3,TRBD1,TRBJ2-7,CASSLLSTGNYEQYF
TRBV6-5,NA,TRBJ2-3,CASSRGTLFTDTQYF